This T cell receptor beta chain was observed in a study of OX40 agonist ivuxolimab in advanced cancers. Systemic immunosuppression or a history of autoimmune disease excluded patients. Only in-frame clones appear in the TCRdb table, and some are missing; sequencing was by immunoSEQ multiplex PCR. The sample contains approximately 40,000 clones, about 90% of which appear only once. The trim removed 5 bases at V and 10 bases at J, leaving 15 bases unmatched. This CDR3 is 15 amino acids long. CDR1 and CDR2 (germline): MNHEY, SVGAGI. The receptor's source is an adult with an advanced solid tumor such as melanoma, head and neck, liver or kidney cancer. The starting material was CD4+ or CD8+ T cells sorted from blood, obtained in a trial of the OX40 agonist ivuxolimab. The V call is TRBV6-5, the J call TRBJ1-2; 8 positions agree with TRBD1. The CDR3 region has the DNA TGTGCCAGCAGTAAAACGACAGGGGATTCTTTTGACTACACCTTC. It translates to CASSKTTGDSFDYTF.